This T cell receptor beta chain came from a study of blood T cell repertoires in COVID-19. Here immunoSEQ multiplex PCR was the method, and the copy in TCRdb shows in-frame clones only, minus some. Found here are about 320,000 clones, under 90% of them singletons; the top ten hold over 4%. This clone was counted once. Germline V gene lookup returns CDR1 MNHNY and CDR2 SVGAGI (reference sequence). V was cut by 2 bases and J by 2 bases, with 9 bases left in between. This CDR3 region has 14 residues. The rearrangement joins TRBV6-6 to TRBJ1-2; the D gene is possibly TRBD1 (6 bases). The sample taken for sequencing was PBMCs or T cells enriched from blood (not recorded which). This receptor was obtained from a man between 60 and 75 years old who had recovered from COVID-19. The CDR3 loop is CASSYRTGNYGYTF. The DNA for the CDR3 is TGTGCCAGCAGTTACCGTACAGGGAACTATGGCTACACCTTC.